This T cell receptor beta chain came from a study of metastatic and nonmetastatic thyroid tumors. None of the patients had undergone any treatment ahead of thyroid surgery. With 7 bases removed from V and 7 bases from J, the gap between germline ends came to 8 bases. Germline V gene sequence: CDR1 LNHDA, CDR2 SQIVND (reference sequence). The length of the CDR3 is 11 residues. TCRdb reanalyzed the PCR reads with MiXCR. Of about 16,000 clones listed, roughly an eighth are singletons. This clone was seen ten or more times. The V call is TRBV19, the J call TRBJ2-1; unclear D gene. What was sequenced was tumor tissue. The sequence was obtained from a female donor with papillary thyroid cancer or a benign thyroid nodule (not recorded which). Some clones in this sample may be carry-over from other donors' samples. CDR3 sequence reads: CASTPLNEQFF. In nucleotides, the CDR3 is TGTGCCAGTACACCGCTTAATGAGCAGTTCTTC. The full variable domain, completed using reference TRBV19 and TRBJ2-1, is DGGITQSPKYLFRKEGQNVTLSCEQNLNHDAMYWYRQDPGQGLRLIYYSQIVNDFQKGDIAEGYSVSREKKESFPLTVTSAQKNPTAFYLCASTPLNEQFFGPGTRLTVL.